The T cell receptor (beta chain) under discussion was sequenced for a study of vaccination effects on CD4 cells after COVID-19. Germline trimming cut 5 bases from V and 1 base from J; bases unmatched to any gene: 16. The CDR3 covers 17 residues. In germline, CDR1 is GTSNPN, CDR2 SVGIG (reference sequence). Profiling relied on immunoSEQ multiplex PCR, and the TCRdb table lists in-frame clones only, not all of them. The sample consists of around 46,000 clones, 50% to 80% of them appearing once. Following culture for ten to eleven days, CD4+ T cells were isolated. In the case of this clone: Antigen: not known.

This receptor was obtained from a human donor who received a COVID-19 vaccine. The starting material was CD4+ T cells from PBMCs cultured without peptide, obtained before COVID-19 vaccination. V usage is TRBV30 and J usage is TRBJ1-2, with TRBD1 matching 7 bases. CDR3 nucleotide sequence: TGTGCCTGGGGGCTGGCGAGGGGGCATACAATTAACTATGGCTACACCTTC. It translates to CAWGLARGHTINYGYTF.